A selection of T cell receptor beta chains follows, all from one sample in a study of regulatory T cells in long-lasting Graves disease. TCRdb re-called the multiplex PCR reads through MiXCR, storing one row per CDR3 protein. The sample includes fewer than 450,000 distinct CDR3 sequences, less than 25% of them seen just once. Sequenced here: peripheral blood mononuclear cells (PBMCs), sampled when the disease was refractory, from a patient treated with antithyroid drugs. Receptors were obtained from a female donor with Graves disease. Each CDR3 is given with its conserved first and last residue. D genes are given only for firm matches. A clone size is listed for some rows: how often the clone was seen (once, few, many), or a class if it is expanded.

v_call: TRBV28; clone_size: many; d_call: .; j_call: TRBJ1-5; cdr3_nt: TGTGCCAGCTCCAATCCTCCGGGAGTTCAGCCCCAGCATTTT; cdr3_aa: CASSNPPGVQPQHF
v_call: TRBV12-3/TRBV12-4; clone_size: many; d_call: .; j_call: TRBJ1-5; cdr3_nt: TGTGCCAGCAGTTTACCCGGAGCCCCAAATCAGCCCCAGCATTTT; cdr3_aa: CASSLPGAPNQPQHF
v_call: TRBV7-8; clone_size: few; d_call: TRBD1; j_call: TRBJ2-2; cdr3_nt: TGTGCCAGCAGCCCTACAGGGGCCCCACACCGGGAGCTGTTTTTT; cdr3_aa: CASSPTGAPHRELFF
v_call: TRBV28; clone_size: many; d_call: TRBD1; j_call: TRBJ2-7; cdr3_nt: TGTGCCAGCACGGCGGCCGGGACAGGGTTCTACGAGCAGTACTTC; cdr3_aa: CASTAAGTGFYEQYF
v_call: TRBV5-8; clone_size: few; d_call: .; j_call: TRBJ1-1; cdr3_nt: TGTGCCAGCAGCTCGGGTTTTTCGATCATGAACACTGAAGCTTTCTTT; cdr3_aa: CASSSGFSIMNTEAFF
v_call: TRBV5-5; clone_size: .; d_call: .; j_call: TRBJ1-6; cdr3_nt: TGTGCCAGCAGCTTCGCAAGCTCCTATAATTCACCCCTCCACTTT; cdr3_aa: CASSFASSYNSPLHF
v_call: TRBV28; clone_size: many; d_call: TRBD2; j_call: TRBJ2-7; cdr3_nt: TGTGCCAGCAGTCCCCCCTTCGGGACTAGCGGGAGGGCCAGGCACGAGCAGTACTTC; cdr3_aa: CASSPPFGTSGRARHEQYF
v_call: TRBV5-1; clone_size: once; d_call: .; j_call: TRBJ1-1; cdr3_nt: TGCGCCAGCAGCGCCGGGACAATGAACACTGAAGCTTTCTTT; cdr3_aa: CASSAGTMNTEAFF
v_call: TRBV20-1; clone_size: .; d_call: TRBD2; j_call: TRBJ2-7; cdr3_nt: TGCAGTGCTACTAAATTAGGGACTAGCGGGCGCTCCTACGAGCAGTACTTC; cdr3_aa: CSATKLGTSGRSYEQYF
v_call: TRBV2; clone_size: few; d_call: .; j_call: TRBJ1-1; cdr3_nt: TGTGCCAGCAGCCCAACTCTGGGACGTTCGCAGGGTGAAGCTTTCTTT; cdr3_aa: CASSPTLGRSQGEAFF
v_call: TRBV9; clone_size: many; d_call: .; j_call: TRBJ1-2; cdr3_nt: TGTGCCAGCAGCGTAGGAGGGTATGGCTACACCTTC; cdr3_aa: CASSVGGYGYTF
v_call: TRBV20-1; clone_size: few; d_call: .; j_call: TRBJ2-5; cdr3_nt: TGCAGTGCTAGCCGGACAGTACAAGAGACCCAGTACTTC; cdr3_aa: CSASRTVQETQYF
v_call: TRBV19; clone_size: few; d_call: .; j_call: TRBJ1-1; cdr3_nt: TGTGCCAGTAGCGACGGGAGTTTTACTGAAGCTTTCTTT; cdr3_aa: CASSDGSFTEAFF
v_call: TRBV24-1; clone_size: .; d_call: .; j_call: TRBJ2-7; cdr3_nt: TGTGCCACCAGTGACAGCCAGTCCTACGAGCAGTACTTC; cdr3_aa: CATSDSQSYEQYF
v_call: TRBV6-1; clone_size: many; d_call: TRBD1; j_call: TRBJ1-4; cdr3_nt: TGTGCCAGCGGTAGGACAGGGGATGAAAAACTGTTTTTT; cdr3_aa: CASGRTGDEKLFF
v_call: TRBV7-2; clone_size: .; d_call: .; j_call: TRBJ2-2; cdr3_nt: TGTGCCAGCAGCTCCCCGGGCACCGACACCGGGGAGCTGTTTTTT; cdr3_aa: CASSSPGTDTGELFF
v_call: TRBV4-3; clone_size: .; d_call: TRBD1; j_call: TRBJ1-1; cdr3_nt: TGCGCCAGCAGCCAGGCCACAGGGGTCCACACTGAAGCTTTCTTT; cdr3_aa: CASSQATGVHTEAFF
v_call: TRBV6-5; clone_size: .; d_call: .; j_call: TRBJ1-1; cdr3_nt: TGTGCCAGCAGTTCTCAAAGGGACACTGAAGCTTTCTTT; cdr3_aa: CASSSQRDTEAFF
v_call: TRBV12-3/TRBV12-4; clone_size: many; d_call: .; j_call: TRBJ1-4; cdr3_nt: TGTGCCAGCAGTCTCGGGACGTCGGGTAATGAAAAACTGTTTTTT; cdr3_aa: CASSLGTSGNEKLFF
v_call: TRBV7-2; clone_size: .; d_call: TRBD2; j_call: TRBJ2-2; cdr3_nt: TGTGCCAGCAGCTTAGTGGCGGGAGCAACCGGGGAGCTGTTTTTT; cdr3_aa: CASSLVAGATGELFF
v_call: TRBV20-1; clone_size: .; d_call: .; j_call: TRBJ2-7; cdr3_nt: TGCAGTGCTAGAGATGACGGCGGGAAACTGTACTACGAGCAGTACTTC; cdr3_aa: CSARDDGGKLYYEQYF
v_call: TRBV20-1; clone_size: few; d_call: .; j_call: TRBJ2-7; cdr3_nt: TGCAGTGCTAGGGTCCCTACAGGCCGTAGGGCCTACGAGCAGTACTTC; cdr3_aa: CSARVPTGRRAYEQYF
v_call: TRBV25-1; clone_size: .; d_call: .; j_call: TRBJ2-5; cdr3_nt: TGTGCCAGCACATCCGATGCAGGGACCGAGACCCAGTACTTC; cdr3_aa: CASTSDAGTETQYF
v_call: TRBV28; clone_size: .; d_call: .; j_call: TRBJ1-3; cdr3_nt: TGTGCCAGCACCCAGAGAAACACCATATATTTT; cdr3_aa: CASTQRNTIYF
v_call: TRBV4-3; clone_size: .; d_call: .; j_call: TRBJ1-5; cdr3_nt: TGCGCCAGCAGCCGATTTGTAGGGGGGGATCAGCCCCAGCATTTT; cdr3_aa: CASSRFVGGDQPQHF
v_call: TRBV3-1; clone_size: .; d_call: .; j_call: TRBJ1-1; cdr3_nt: TGTGCCAGCAGCCAACCGGGTGGGGGGTTGGCTTTCTTT; cdr3_aa: CASSQPGGGLAFF
v_call: TRBV6-5; clone_size: few; d_call: .; j_call: TRBJ2-7; cdr3_nt: TGTGCCAGCAGTTACGCAGGGGAAGAGCAGTACTTC; cdr3_aa: CASSYAGEEQYF
v_call: TRBV28; clone_size: many; d_call: TRBD1; j_call: TRBJ2-2; cdr3_nt: TGTGCCAGCAGTTTTGTGGACAGGGGCACCGGGGAGCTGTTTTTT; cdr3_aa: CASSFVDRGTGELFF
v_call: TRBV28; clone_size: .; d_call: .; j_call: TRBJ2-7; cdr3_nt: TGTGCCAGCAGACCCGGACAGACCTACGAGCAGTACTTC; cdr3_aa: CASRPGQTYEQYF
v_call: TRBV28; clone_size: many; d_call: TRBD1; j_call: TRBJ1-4; cdr3_nt: TGTGCCAGCAGCCACGAAACAGGGGTAACTAATGAAAAACTGTTTTTT; cdr3_aa: CASSHETGVTNEKLFF
v_call: TRBV2; clone_size: .; d_call: TRBD2; j_call: TRBJ2-5; cdr3_nt: TGTGCCAGCACTAGTGGTAGCGGGCACATCCACCAAGAGACCCAGTACTTC; cdr3_aa: CASTSGSGHIHQETQYF
v_call: TRBV29-1; clone_size: many; d_call: TRBD1; j_call: TRBJ2-7; cdr3_nt: TGCAGCGTTGAACAACACGGGACAGGGATATACGAGCAGTACTTC; cdr3_aa: CSVEQHGTGIYEQYF
v_call: TRBV24-1; clone_size: .; d_call: .; j_call: TRBJ1-5; cdr3_nt: TGTGCCACCAGTGATTTGGTGTCGGCAATTAATAGCAATCAGCCCCAGCATTTT; cdr3_aa: CATSDLVSAINSNQPQHF
v_call: TRBV20-1; clone_size: few; d_call: .; j_call: TRBJ2-5; cdr3_nt: TGCAGTGCTAGCCCAGCTGGGCTACAAGAGACCCAGTACTTC; cdr3_aa: CSASPAGLQETQYF
v_call: TRBV28; clone_size: many; d_call: .; j_call: TRBJ2-2; cdr3_nt: TGTGCCAGCAGTTCACCTTTTGGCATTACGAACACCGGGGAGCTGTTTTTT; cdr3_aa: CASSSPFGITNTGELFF
v_call: TRBV6-1; clone_size: few; d_call: .; j_call: TRBJ2-1; cdr3_nt: TGTGCCACGGGGGGAGCAGGGGGCTCCTACAATGAGCAGTTCTTC; cdr3_aa: CATGGAGGSYNEQFF
v_call: TRBV6-5; clone_size: few; d_call: .; j_call: TRBJ2-2; cdr3_nt: TGTGCCAGCAGTTCCTCAGGAGGCGCCGGGGAGCTGTTTTTT; cdr3_aa: CASSSSGGAGELFF
v_call: TRBV11-2; clone_size: .; d_call: TRBD2; j_call: TRBJ2-7; cdr3_nt: TGTGCCAGCAGCTGGGGTAGCGGGAGCTCCTACGAGCAGTACTTC; cdr3_aa: CASSWGSGSSYEQYF
v_call: TRBV27; clone_size: many; d_call: .; j_call: TRBJ1-4; cdr3_nt: TGTGCCACCGGCGGGATCAATGAAAAACTGTTTTTT; cdr3_aa: CATGGINEKLFF
v_call: TRBV9; clone_size: few; d_call: .; j_call: TRBJ2-2; cdr3_nt: TGTGCCAGCAGCGGCGGACAGTACACCGGGGAGCTGTTTTTT; cdr3_aa: CASSGGQYTGELFF
v_call: TRBV7-8; clone_size: .; d_call: TRBD1; j_call: TRBJ1-1; cdr3_nt: TGTGCCAGCAGCCCTGGACAGGGGTATACAACAGCTGAAGCTTTCTTT; cdr3_aa: CASSPGQGYTTAEAFF
v_call: TRBV9; clone_size: .; d_call: TRBD2; j_call: TRBJ2-5; cdr3_nt: TGTGCCAGCAGCACCAGGACTAGCGGGGCTATTCAAGAGACCCAGTACTTC; cdr3_aa: CASSTRTSGAIQETQYF
v_call: TRBV14; clone_size: few; d_call: .; j_call: TRBJ1-5; cdr3_nt: TGTGCCAGCAGCCAAAGAACCCTGGGGCAGCCCCAGCATTTT; cdr3_aa: CASSQRTLGQPQHF
v_call: TRBV12-3/TRBV12-4; clone_size: many; d_call: .; j_call: TRBJ1-2; cdr3_nt: TGTGCCAGCAATGGAGGGAACGACTATGGCTACACCTTC; cdr3_aa: CASNGGNDYGYTF
v_call: TRBV14; clone_size: .; d_call: TRBD1; j_call: TRBJ2-5; cdr3_nt: TGTGCCAGCAGCCTGCGACCGACAGGGATACAAGAGACCCAGTACTTC; cdr3_aa: CASSLRPTGIQETQYF
v_call: TRBV20-1; clone_size: .; d_call: .; j_call: TRBJ1-5; cdr3_nt: TGCAGTGCCCTGGGGAGCAATCAGCCCCAGCATTTT; cdr3_aa: CSALGSNQPQHF
v_call: TRBV30; clone_size: .; d_call: .; j_call: TRBJ1-4; cdr3_nt: TGTGCCTGGAGTCTAAATTCAGGCCAAAGCGAAAAACTGTTTTTT; cdr3_aa: CAWSLNSGQSEKLFF
v_call: TRBV27; clone_size: .; d_call: .; j_call: TRBJ2-6; cdr3_nt: TGTGCCAGCAGTGGGGTAGGGGTCACTGCTCTCGGGGCCAACGTCCTGACTTTC; cdr3_aa: CASSGVGVTALGANVLTF
v_call: TRBV12-3/TRBV12-4; clone_size: many; d_call: TRBD1; j_call: TRBJ1-4; cdr3_nt: TGTGCCAGCAGCAACACAGGGGGAACTAATGAAAAACTGTTTTTT; cdr3_aa: CASSNTGGTNEKLFF
v_call: TRBV9; clone_size: many; d_call: .; j_call: TRBJ2-5; cdr3_nt: TGTGCCAGCGGTCGGGGAACCCAAGAGACCCAGTACTTC; cdr3_aa: CASGRGTQETQYF
v_call: TRBV20-1; clone_size: few; d_call: .; j_call: TRBJ1-1; cdr3_nt: TGCAGTGTCGTACCTAACACTGAAGCTTTCTTT; cdr3_aa: CSVVPNTEAFF
v_call: TRBV2; clone_size: few; d_call: TRBD1; j_call: TRBJ1-5; cdr3_nt: TGTGCCAGCAGGGACAACAGGGGCAGCAATCAGCCCCAGCATTTT; cdr3_aa: CASRDNRGSNQPQHF
v_call: TRBV7-9; clone_size: many; d_call: .; j_call: TRBJ1-1; cdr3_nt: TGTGCCAGCAGCTTAGGGGGGGTCGGGAGTGAAGCTTTCTTT; cdr3_aa: CASSLGGVGSEAFF